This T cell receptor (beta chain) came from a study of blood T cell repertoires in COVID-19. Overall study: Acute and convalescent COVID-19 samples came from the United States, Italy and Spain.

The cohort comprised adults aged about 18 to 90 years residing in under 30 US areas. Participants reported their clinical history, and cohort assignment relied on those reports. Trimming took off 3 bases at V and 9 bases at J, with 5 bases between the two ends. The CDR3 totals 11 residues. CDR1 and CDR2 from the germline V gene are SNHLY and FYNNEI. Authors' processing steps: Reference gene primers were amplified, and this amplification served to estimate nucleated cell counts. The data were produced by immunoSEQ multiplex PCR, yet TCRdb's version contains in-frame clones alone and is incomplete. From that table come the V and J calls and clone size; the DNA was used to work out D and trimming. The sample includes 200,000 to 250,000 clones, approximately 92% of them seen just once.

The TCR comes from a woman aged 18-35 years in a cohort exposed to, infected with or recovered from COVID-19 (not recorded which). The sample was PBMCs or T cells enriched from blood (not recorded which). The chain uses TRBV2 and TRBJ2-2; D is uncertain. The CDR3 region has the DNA TGTGCCAGCAGTGAGTTAAGGGAGCTGTTTTTT. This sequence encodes CASSELRELFF.